The 15 T cell receptor beta chains below all came from one sample that was sequenced in a study of shared clonotypes between healthy human individuals. This table comes from immunoSEQ multiplex PCR, and its TCRdb copy is limited to in-frame clones, with some not included. Here the sample spans hundreds of thousands of clones, around 72% being singletons. Specimen: memory CD4+ T cells sorted from blood. The subset denotes: CD45RA-negative fraction. Every receptor here comes from a woman in her twenties or thirties in good health.

The sample holds a few counts of this clone. Other nucleotide sequences in the sample specify the same CDR3. V and J are TRBV27 and TRBJ2-1, with 8 bases lining up with TRBD1. V lost 5 bases to trimming and J lost 3 bases; unmatched junction nucleotides: 6. Germline V gives CDR1 MNHEY, CDR2 SMNVEV (reference sequence). This CDR3 comprises 15 residues. The CDR3 here is CASSLGQALYNEQFF. DNA of the CDR3: TGTGCCAGCAGTCTGGGACAGGCGCTCTACAATGAGCAGTTCTTC.

This rearrangement joins TRBV14 to TRBJ2-5; perhaps TRBD1 as D (5 bases). The CDR3 is 16 residues long. Between the trimmed V and J ends, which lost 1 base and 2 bases, there was a span of 14 bases. Germline V gene lookup returns CDR1 SGHDN and CDR2 FVKESK. In DNA, the CDR3 is TGTGCCAGCAGCCAAGCCGCATCTTCAGGGCAAGAGACCCAGTACTTC. It specifies CASSQAASSGQETQYF.

This clone came up a few times. This sequence joins TRBV20-1 and TRBJ2-7; D is unclear. The CDR3 sequence is 11 residues long. The V gene lost 2 bases and the J gene lost 6 bases, with 8 bases spanning the gap. Germline lookup yields CDR1 DFQATT and CDR2 SNEGSKA (reference sequence). Here the CDR3 DNA reads TGCAGTGCTAGACTCTGGGGCGAGCAGTACTTC. It encodes CSARLWGEQYF.

V is TRBV5-8 and J is TRBJ1-2; 9 bases are shared with TRBD1. Germline V gene sequence: CDR1 SGHTS, CDR2 YDEGEE. This CDR3 spans 13 amino acids. V was pared by 2 bases and J by 6 bases, with 2 bases of the junction left unmatched. As DNA, the CDR3 is TGTGCCAGCAGCTTAGGGACAGGGAATGGCTACACCTTC. Residues: CASSLGTGNGYTF.

The V call is TRBV28, the J call TRBJ1-5; unclear D gene. V was trimmed by 6 bases and J by 15 bases, leaving 15 bases between them. CDR3 length: 11 amino acids. Germline CDR1 MDHEN, CDR2 SYDVKM. CDR3 region: CASRRNWDMHF. Written as DNA, the CDR3 is TGTGCCAGCAGACGTAACTGGGATATGCATTTT.

This clone turned up a few times. The chain uses TRBV6-5 and TRBJ2-2, with TRBD2 matching over 7 bases. The germline V gene has CDR1 MNHEY and CDR2 SVGAGI. CDR3 length: 14 amino acids. With 7 bases clipped from V and 4 bases from J, the junction kept 6 bases outside the gene matches. The CDR3 is CASNQGGSTGELFF. The CDR3, as DNA: TGTGCCAGCAACCAAGGCGGGAGCACCGGGGAGCTGTTTTTT.

This sequence joins TRBV28 and TRBJ2-1; the D gene is possibly TRBD2 (6 bases). The CDR3 is made up of 18 amino acids. Germline V CDR1 and CDR2: MDHEN, SYDVKM. Trimming pared 3 bases from V and 2 bases from J, leaving 20 bases between. CDR3 sequence reads: CASSLWASVISTYNEQFF. The CDR3 DNA is TGTGCCAGCAGTTTGTGGGCTAGCGTCATCAGTACCTACAATGAGCAGTTCTTC.

This clone was seen at least ten times. The chain carries TRBV5-1 and TRBJ1-5; 10 bases are shared with TRBD1. This CDR3 has 17 amino acids. V lost 4 bases and J lost 4; bases outside the gene matches: 11. Germline V lookup: CDR1 SGHRS, CDR2 YFSETQ. CDR3 residues: CASSPGPGQGFNQPQHF. CDR3 DNA: TGCGCCAGCAGCCCCGGACCGGGACAGGGGTTTAATCAGCCCCAGCATTTT.

In its sample, this clone was seen once. The rearrangement uses TRBV2 and TRBJ2-1; the match to TRBD2 covers 12 bases. The CDR3 has 17 residues. Germline V lookup: CDR1 SNHLY, CDR2 FYNNEI. Germline trimming cut 3 bases from V and 7 bases from J; bases unmatched to any gene: 10. The CDR3 sequence is CASSEETSGSKGNEQFF. CDR3 nucleotide sequence: TGTGCCAGCAGTGAGGAGACTAGCGGGAGCAAAGGAAATGAGCAGTTCTTC.

J is TRBJ1-2 and V is TRBV10-3; D may be TRBD1 (6 bases). This CDR3 is built from 14 residues. Between the trimmed V and J ends, which lost 4 bases and 4 bases, there was a span of 13 bases. Germline values: CDR1 ENHRY, CDR2 SYGVKD. The CDR3 region is CAISVSQGPYGYTF. CDR3 bases: TGTGCCATCAGTGTATCACAGGGCCCCTATGGCTACACCTTC.

The chain couples TRBV19 to TRBJ2-7; 9 nucleotides align to TRBD2. The CDR3 loop spans 17 amino acids. V shed 3 bases, J shed 3 bases, and the junction held 12 bases outside the gene matches. Germline CDR1 reads LNHDA; CDR2 reads SQIVND (reference sequence). Written as DNA, the CDR3 is TGTGCCAGTAGTATTGCTAGCGGGAACCCCAACTACTACGAGCAGTACTTC. Translation gives CASSIASGNPNYYEQYF.

A single count supports this clone. V is TRBV7-2 and J is TRBJ2-3, with D possibly being TRBD1 (6 bases). The CDR3 loop spans 17 amino acids. V shed 4 bases and J shed 1 base, with 18 bases lying between them. Per the germline V gene, CDR1 is SGHTA and CDR2 is FQGNSA. CDR3 DNA: TGTGCCAGCAGCTCACATCACCCAGGGGTCGGCACAGATACGCAGTATTTT. As protein: CASSSHHPGVGTDTQYF.

The chain joins TRBV10-3 to TRBJ2-7, with D tentatively TRBD1 (6 bases). This CDR3 contains 16 residues. Germline loops: CDR1 ENHRY, CDR2 SYGVKD. V was cut by 6 bases and J by 2 bases, with 20 bases left in between. Written as DNA, the CDR3 is TGTGCCATCAGGCAGGGTCAAAGGACAGACACCTACGAGCAGTACTTC. Residues: CAIRQGQRTDTYEQYF.

CDR3 sequence reads: CASRASGSGTQYF. DNA of the CDR3: TGTGCCAGCAGGGCCAGTGGGTCTGGGACCCAGTACTTC. V usage is TRBV2 and J usage is TRBJ2-5; D gene uncertain. From germline, CDR1 is SNHLY and CDR2 FYNNEI. Trimming removed 6 bases from V and 7 bases from J, with 15 bases in between. The CDR3 spans 13 residues. Using reference TRBV2 and TRBJ2-5 for the parts outside the CDR3, the full variable domain is EPEVTQTPSHQVTQMGQEVILRCVPISNHLYFYWYRQILGQKVEFLVSFYNNEISEKSEIFDDQFSVERPDGSNFTLKIRSTKLEDSAMYFCASRASGSGTQYFGPGTRLLVL.

This clone has just a few counts. This CDR3 reads CSAGRNYEQYF. CDR3 coding DNA: TGCAGTGCGGGACGGAACTACGAGCAGTACTTC. This chain joins TRBV20-1 and TRBJ2-7; D may match TRBD1 or TRBD2 (5 bases each). The germline CDR1 and CDR2 sequences are DFQATT and SNEGSKA (reference sequence). The CDR3 runs to 11 residues. Trimming removed 6 bases from V and 3 bases from J, with 9 bases in between.